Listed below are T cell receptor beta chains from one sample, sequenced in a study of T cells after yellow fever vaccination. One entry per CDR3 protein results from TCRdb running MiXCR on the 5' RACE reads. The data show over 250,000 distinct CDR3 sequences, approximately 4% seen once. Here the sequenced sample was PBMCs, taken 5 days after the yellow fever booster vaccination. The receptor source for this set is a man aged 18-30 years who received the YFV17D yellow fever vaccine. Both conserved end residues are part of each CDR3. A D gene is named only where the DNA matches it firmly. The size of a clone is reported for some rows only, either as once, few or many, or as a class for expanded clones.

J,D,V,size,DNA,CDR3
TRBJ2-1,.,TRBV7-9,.,TGTGCCAGCGATCGAGGGTTATCCTACAATGAGCAGTTCTTC,CASDRGLSYNEQFF
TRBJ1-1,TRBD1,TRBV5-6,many,TGTGCCAGCAGCTTGGGTGGACAGGCTCCTCAAGCTTTCTTT,CASSLGGQAPQAFF
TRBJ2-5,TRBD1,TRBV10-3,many,TGTGCCATCAGTGGGAATGACAGGGGGCGCCAAGAGACCCAGTACTTC,CAISGNDRGRQETQYF
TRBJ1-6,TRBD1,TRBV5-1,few,TGCGCCAGCAGCCCGGGTGATGGGACAGGGGGTTCACCCCTCCACTTT,CASSPGDGTGGSPLHF
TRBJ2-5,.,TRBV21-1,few,TGTGCCAGCAGCAAAGACGAGGGGACAGCTTATCTTTCCCAAGAGACCCAGTACTTC,CASSKDEGTAYLSQETQYF
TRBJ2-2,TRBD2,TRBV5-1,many,TGCGCCAGCAGCTTGGATCCGGGAGGGAACACCGGGGAGCTGTTTTTT,CASSLDPGGNTGELFF
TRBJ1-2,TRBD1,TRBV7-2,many,TGTGCCAGCAGCGTAGACAGGGAATTCACCTTC,CASSVDREFTF
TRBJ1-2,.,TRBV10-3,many,TGTGCCATCAGGGGAGACCTAAACTATGGCTACACCTTC,CAIRGDLNYGYTF
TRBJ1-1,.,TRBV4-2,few,TGTGCCAGCAGCCTGAACTTGAACCTAGAAGCTTTCTTT,CASSLNLNLEAFF
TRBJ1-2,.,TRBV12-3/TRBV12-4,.,TGTGCCAGCAGCCCAACAGGGTTGAAAAATGGCTACACCTTC,CASSPTGLKNGYTF
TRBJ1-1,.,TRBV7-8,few,TGTGCCAGCACCCCTGGTGGAGGGGCTACTGAAGCTTTCTTT,CASTPGGGATEAFF
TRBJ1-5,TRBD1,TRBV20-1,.,TGCATAGACAGGGGACGACAGCCCCAGCATTTT,CIDRGRQPQHF
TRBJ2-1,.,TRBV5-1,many,TGCGCCAGCAGCTTGGGGCTCGGGACGTCACCCTACAATGAGCAGTTCTTC,CASSLGLGTSPYNEQFF
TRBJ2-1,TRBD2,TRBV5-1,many,TGCGCCAGCAGCTTGACTAGCGGGGGGGACAATGAGCAGTTCTTC,CASSLTSGGDNEQFF
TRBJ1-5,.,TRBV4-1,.,TGCGCCAGCAGCCAAGGGGGGGGACACAGCCTTGGGCCCCAGCATTTT,CASSQGGGHSLGPQHF
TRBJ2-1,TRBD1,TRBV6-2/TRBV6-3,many,TGTGCCAGCACCAGAACCACAGGGGTTGAGCAGTTCTTC,CASTRTTGVEQFF
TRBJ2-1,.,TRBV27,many,TGTGCCAGCAGTTTGATCGGCAGCTCCTACAATGAGCAGTTCTTC,CASSLIGSSYNEQFF
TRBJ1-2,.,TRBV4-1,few,TGCGCCAGCAGCCCCTCTCATATTGCGGGCATTAAGTCCTCTGGCTACACCTTC,CASSPSHIAGIKSSGYTF
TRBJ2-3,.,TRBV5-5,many,TGTGCCAGCAGCTTGATGATTAGCGGTAGCACAGATACGCAGTATTTT,CASSLMISGSTDTQYF
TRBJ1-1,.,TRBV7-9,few,TGTGCCAGCAGCTCGACCGGGGGAATGTGGGCTTTCTTT,CASSSTGGMWAFF
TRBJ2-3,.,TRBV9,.,TGTGCCAGCAGCGGGCTAGCGTATAGCACAGATACGCAGTATTTT,CASSGLAYSTDTQYF
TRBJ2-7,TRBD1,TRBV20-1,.,TGCAGTGCAACAGGGGTGGGAAGCTCCTACGAGCAGTACTTC,CSATGVGSSYEQYF
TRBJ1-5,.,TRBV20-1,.,TGCAGTGCTAGACCCTCGAGAGGTTTGGCCGGTCGCAATCAGCCCCAGCATTTT,CSARPSRGLAGRNQPQHF
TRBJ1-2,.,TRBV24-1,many,TGTGCCACCAGGGATCCAGGGGAGGGAGGCTACACCTTC,CATRDPGEGGYTF
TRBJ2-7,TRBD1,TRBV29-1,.,TGCAGCGTGAGGACAGGGGGATCCTACGAGCAGTACTTC,CSVRTGGSYEQYF
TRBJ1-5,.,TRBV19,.,TGTGCCAGTAGCCTCGATTCCGCCGGGGGAAAACAGCCCCAGCATTTT,CASSLDSAGGKQPQHF
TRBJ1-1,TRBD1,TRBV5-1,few,TGCGCCAGCAGCTTGGCCAGGGGGCTTGGGACTGAAGCTTTCTTT,CASSLARGLGTEAFF
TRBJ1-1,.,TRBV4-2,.,TGTGCCAGCAGCCAAGGCACATGGGATCTGAACACTGAAGCTTTCTTT,CASSQGTWDLNTEAFF
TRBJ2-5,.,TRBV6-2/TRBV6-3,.,TGTGCCACCCAACCCGGACAAAATCAAGAGACCCAGTACTTC,CATQPGQNQETQYF
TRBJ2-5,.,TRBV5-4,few,TGTGCCAGCAGCTCCCCCCTAGGGGGGGAGGAGACCCAGTACTTC,CASSSPLGGEETQYF
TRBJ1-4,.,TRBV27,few,TGTGCCAGCAGTGGGCGCGCAACTAATGAAAAACTGTTTTTT,CASSGRATNEKLFF
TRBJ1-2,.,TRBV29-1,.,TGCAGCGTACGACAGCTTAGAGGGGGCTACACCTTC,CSVRQLRGGYTF
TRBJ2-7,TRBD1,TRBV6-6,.,TGTGCCAGCAGTTACCATCACAGGGGGCTACACTACGAGCAGTACTTC,CASSYHHRGLHYEQYF
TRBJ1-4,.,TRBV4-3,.,TGCGCCAGCAGCCAAGTGTCCTTAACTAATGAAAAACTGTTTTTT,CASSQVSLTNEKLFF
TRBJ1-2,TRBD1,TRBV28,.,TGTGCCAGCAGCTCCGGACAGGGGTCAGACCTACAGGGCTACACCTTC,CASSSGQGSDLQGYTF
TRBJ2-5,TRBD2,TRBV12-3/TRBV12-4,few,TGTGCCAGCAGTCGGTACACTAGCGGGGGGGAGACCCAGTACTTC,CASSRYTSGGETQYF
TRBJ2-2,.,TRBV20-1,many,TGCAGTGCTAGCAAAACAGACCCGAACACCGGGGAGCTGTTTTTT,CSASKTDPNTGELFF
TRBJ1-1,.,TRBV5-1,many,TGCGCCAGCAGCATACAGGAGTACACTGAAGCTTTCTTT,CASSIQEYTEAFF
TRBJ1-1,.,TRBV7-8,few,TGTGCCAGCAGCCCTTTTGGAGTAAACACTGAAGCTTTCTTT,CASSPFGVNTEAFF
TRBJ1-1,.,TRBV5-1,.,TGCGCCAGCAGTTTGAGAGGGATGGACACTGAAGCTTTCTTT,CASSLRGMDTEAFF
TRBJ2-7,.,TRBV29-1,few,TGCAGCGTTGTATCAGGGGACTCCTACGAGCAGTACTTC,CSVVSGDSYEQYF
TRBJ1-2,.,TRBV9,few,TGTGCCAGCAGCGCCGGGGAAGGCTATGGCTACACCTTC,CASSAGEGYGYTF
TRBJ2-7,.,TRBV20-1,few,TGCAGTGCTAGAGGGAACAGCGAGACGTACGAGCAGTACTTC,CSARGNSETYEQYF
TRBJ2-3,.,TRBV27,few,TGTGCCAGCAGTTTAATGGTCCCCGGCTTTGATACGCAGTATTTT,CASSLMVPGFDTQYF
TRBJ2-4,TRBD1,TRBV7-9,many,TGTGCCAGCAATAGACAGACAGGGGGTATTCAGTACTTC,CASNRQTGGIQYF
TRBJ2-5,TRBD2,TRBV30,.,TGTGCCTGGAGTCTAGCGGGGGGGTCGATAGAGACCCAGTACTTC,CAWSLAGGSIETQYF
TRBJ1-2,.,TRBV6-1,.,TGTGCCAGCAGTGAACCGGGAAACTATGGCTACACCTTC,CASSEPGNYGYTF
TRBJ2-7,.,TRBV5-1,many,TGCGCCAGCAGGACCACGCCTTCCTACGAGCAGTACTTC,CASRTTPSYEQYF
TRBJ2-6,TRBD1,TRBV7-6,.,TGTGCCAGCAGCCCCCGACAGGGGTCTGGGGCCAACGTCCTGACTTTC,CASSPRQGSGANVLTF
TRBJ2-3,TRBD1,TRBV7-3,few,TGTGCCAGCAGCTTAACGAGAGACAGGGGGACAGATACGCAGTATTTT,CASSLTRDRGTDTQYF
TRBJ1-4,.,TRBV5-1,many,TGCGCCAGCAGCTTGGTCGGGACAACTAATGAAAAACTGTTTTTT,CASSLVGTTNEKLFF
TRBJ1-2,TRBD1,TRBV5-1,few,TGCGCCAGCAGCCAAGGACAGGGCGTGGGCTACACCTTC,CASSQGQGVGYTF
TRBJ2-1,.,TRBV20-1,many,TGCAGTGCTAGGGATTGGCAGAAGTACAATGAGCAGTTCTTC,CSARDWQKYNEQFF
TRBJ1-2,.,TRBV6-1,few,TGTGCCAGCAGTGATTGGGACACCCGACACGATGGCTACACCTTC,CASSDWDTRHDGYTF
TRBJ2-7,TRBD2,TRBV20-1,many,TGCAGTGCTAGAGATAAAAGCGGGGGGACTGTCGCCTACGAGCAGTACTTC,CSARDKSGGTVAYEQYF